The 15 T cell receptor beta chains listed next were all sequenced from one sample in a study of sequential checkpoint blockade in melanoma. Sequencing was performed with immunoSEQ multiplex PCR; in TCRdb, only in-frame clones are kept and a portion is missing. The table includes more than 25,000 clones, roughly nine tenths detected once. Described treatment: randomized to nivolumab then ipilimumab (arm A) or the reverse (arm B). Sequencing used CD8+ T cells sorted from blood (inferred from file names), obtained from a patient given nivolumab and ipilimumab in sequence. The receptor set was obtained from a human donor with melanoma.

J is TRBJ2-5 and V is TRBV9, with D tentatively TRBD2 (6 bases). The CDR3 is made up of 15 amino acids. V shed 4 bases and J shed 4 bases, with 17 bases lying between them. Germline V gives CDR1 SGDLS, CDR2 YYNGEE. The CDR3 reads CASSLAGGLSETQYF. In DNA, the CDR3 is TGTGCCAGCAGCCTCGCCGGGGGATTATCAGAGACCCAGTACTTC. Full variable domain (missing parts from reference TRBV9 and TRBJ2-5): DSGVTQTPKHLITATGQRVTLRCSPRSGDLSVYWYQQSLDQGLQFLIQYYNGEERAKGNILERFSAQQFPDLHSELNLSSLELGDSALYFCASSLAGGLSETQYFGPGTRLLVL.

The chain couples TRBV11-2 to TRBJ2-7, with 9 bases fitting TRBD1. The V gene's germline CDR1 is SGHAT and CDR2 FQNNGV. There are 16 residues in the CDR3. The trim removed 3 bases at V and 3 bases at J, leaving 9 bases unmatched. Here the CDR3 DNA reads TGTGCCAGCAGCTTCCAGGACAGGGGCAAAGTCTACGAGCAGTACTTC. It is translated as CASSFQDRGKVYEQYF.

The V and J genes are TRBV11-2 and TRBJ2-7; D might be TRBD1 (6 bases). The V gene lost 5 bases and the J gene lost 0 bases, with 11 bases spanning the gap. CDR3 length: 14 amino acids. Germline loops: CDR1 SGHAT, CDR2 FQNNGV. The CDR3 spells CASSRQGFSYEQYF. CDR3 bases: TGTGCCAGCAGCCGGCAGGGGTTCTCCTACGAGCAGTACTTC.

The V and J genes are TRBV5-8 and TRBJ2-1, with a tentative D call TRBD2 (5 bases). The CDR3 totals 15 residues. Trimming pared 1 base from V and 5 bases from J, leaving 13 bases between. CDR1 SGHTS and CDR2 YDEGEE come from the germline V gene. This chain's CDR3 is CASSLSLAHNNEQFF. CDR3 DNA: TGTGCCAGCAGCTTGAGCCTAGCCCATAACAATGAGCAGTTCTTC. The whole variable domain, remainder taken from reference TRBV5-8 and TRBJ2-1, is EAGVTQSPTHLIKTRGQQATLRCSPISGHTSVYWYQQALGLGLQFLLWYDEGEERNRGNFPPRFSGRQFPNYSSELNVNALELEDSALYLCASSLSLAHNNEQFFGPGTRLTVL.

The rearrangement links TRBV12-5 to TRBJ2-1; D remains ambiguous. Trimming pared 7 bases from V and 5 bases from J, leaving 9 bases between. Germline assignment: CDR1 LGHNT and CDR2 FRNRAP. The CDR3 runs to 12 residues. The CDR3 bases are TGTGCTAGTGCCCTCCCTCACAATGAGCAGTTCTTC. Its protein product is CASALPHNEQFF.

The rearrangement links TRBV4-2 to TRBJ2-7; TRBD1 matches 7 bases. CDR1 and CDR2 from the germline V gene are LGHNA and YNFKEQ. The CDR3 is made up of 15 amino acids. The V gene end was trimmed by 1 base and the J gene end by 4 bases; junction bases not matched to a gene: 7. The CDR3 nucleotides read TGTGCCAGCAGCCAAGCGCGGGCAGGGGGTTACGAGCAGTACTTC. Protein sequence: CASSQARAGGYEQYF.

V usage is TRBV19 and J usage is TRBJ2-7, with TRBD2 matching 13 bases. Germline CDR1 LNHDA, CDR2 SQIVND (reference sequence). The CDR3 contains 17 residues. V shed 5 bases, J shed 5 bases, and the junction held 12 bases outside the gene matches. In DNA, the CDR3 is TGTGCCAGTAGTTCCAATTCAGGACTAGCGGGGGAAAACGAGCAGTACGTC. Translated, it gives CASSSNSGLAGENEQYV.

The chain combines TRBV14 with TRBJ2-7; a possible D gene is TRBD1 (6 bases). Germline V gene sequence: CDR1 SGHDN, CDR2 FVKESK. CDR3 length: 14 residues. V was cut by 3 bases and J by 3 bases, with 12 bases left in between. This CDR3 reads CASSQGTGFYEQYF. The DNA for the CDR3 is TGTGCCAGCAGCCAGGGAACAGGGTTCTACGAGCAGTACTTC.

The V and J genes are TRBV7-8 and TRBJ2-3; possible D gene TRBD1, 6 bases. Deletions cut 2 bases from V and 7 bases from J, with 19 bases between. Germline V lookup: CDR1 SGHVS, CDR2 FQNEAQ. This CDR3 is built from 16 residues. The CDR3 loop is CASSLHTGRVSNTQYF. The CDR3 region has the DNA TGTGCCAGCAGCTTACACACAGGGCGGGTTTCAAATACGCAGTATTTT.

CDR3 amino acids: CASSVMGGGPYNEQFF. The DNA for the CDR3 is TGTGCCAGCAGCGTAATGGGCGGGGGGCCTTACAATGAGCAGTTCTTC. The V gene is TRBV9, the J gene TRBJ2-1, with 8 nucleotides matching TRBD2. With 1 base clipped from V and 4 bases from J, the junction kept 7 bases outside the gene matches. The CDR3 loop spans 16 amino acids. CDR1 is SGDLS, CDR2 YYNGEE, per germline.

This clone was observed a single time. The rearrangement links TRBV4-2 to TRBJ1-3; D not certain. Trimming took 3 bases from V and 4 from J, leaving 16 bases between them. Germline-derived CDR1 and CDR2 are LGHNA and YNFKEQ. The CDR3 is 16 residues long. The DNA for the CDR3 is TGTGCCAGCAGCCAGTCCTACCGCGCGGAGGGAAACACCATATATTTT. Its protein product is CASSQSYRAEGNTIYF.

The chain employs TRBV27 and TRBJ2-7, with a weak D call TRBD2 (6 bases). V gave up 2 bases and J gave up 2 bases, with 7 bases separating them. CDR3 length: 13 residues. Germline CDR1 MNHEY, CDR2 SMNVEV (reference sequence). CDR3 sequence (DNA): TGTGCCAGCAGTTTAGGACTAACCTACGAGCAGTACTTC. Translation gives CASSLGLTYEQYF.

CDR3 sequence (DNA): TGTGTCTTGGAGGGCGGCCCGGTTTACGAGCAGTACGTC. Amino acids: CVLEGGPVYEQYV. The chain links TRBV5-4 to TRBJ2-7; D might be TRBD2 (6 bases). The V gene's germline CDR1 is SGHNT and CDR2 YYREEE (reference sequence). This CDR3 region has 13 residues.

V gene TRBV7-6 combines with J gene TRBJ2-5, with D maybe TRBD2 (7 bases). The J call may be wrong; the DNA end is better matched by TRBJ2-7. In germline, CDR1 is SGHVS, CDR2 FNYEAQ. The CDR3 totals 16 residues. CDR3 residues: CASSKGGRASSYEQYF. CDR3 DNA sequence: TGTGCCAGCAGCAAAGGGGGGAGGGCCTCCTCCTACGAGCAGTACTTC.

This sequence joins TRBV19 and TRBJ2-1; TRBD2 matches at 10 bases. The CDR3 extends over 15 amino acids. Per the germline V gene, CDR1 is LNHDA and CDR2 is SQIVND (reference sequence). The trim removed 7 bases at V and 1 base at J, leaving 4 bases unmatched. CDR3 residues: CASTSGLASYNEQFF. The CDR3 region has the DNA TGTGCCAGTACCTCGGGACTAGCGTCCTACAATGAGCAGTTCTTC.